The 27 T cell receptor beta chains below all came from one sample that was sequenced in a study of blood T cell repertoires in COVID-19. Here immunoSEQ multiplex PCR was the method, and the copy in TCRdb shows in-frame clones only, minus some. The table lists around 120,000 clones, roughly 89% of them singletons. The sequencing sample was made of peripheral blood. The source is a woman aged 60-70 years with COVID-19, enrolled during active disease.

CDR3 sequence (DNA): TGTGCCAGCAGCTTGGCCAACTTCTACGAGCAGTACTTC. This translates into CASSLANFYEQYF. The genes are TRBV5-8 and TRBJ2-7, with D unclear. The V and J ends lost 0 bases and 3 bases respectively, with 7 bases between them. Germline V CDR1 and CDR2: SGHTS, YDEGEE. CDR3 length: 13 residues.

This sequence joins TRBV5-4 and TRBJ1-4; D remains ambiguous. CDR3 size: 14 residues. Trimming pared 3 bases from V and 4 bases from J, leaving 10 bases between. Germline CDR1 is SGHNT and CDR2 is YYREEE (reference sequence). CDR3 sequence: CASSSDTYNEKLFF. In DNA form, the CDR3 reads TGTGCCAGCAGCTCCGACACCTATAATGAAAAACTGTTTTTT.

This clone was recorded a few times. J is TRBJ1-1 and V is TRBV10-3; no clear D. The germline V and J ends were trimmed by 4 bases and 1 base, with 10 bases remaining between them. The CDR3 extends over 14 amino acids. The germline V gene encodes CDR1 ENHRY and CDR2 SYGVKD. The CDR3 nucleotides are TGTGCCATCAGTGGATCAGCGAAGAACACTGAAGCTTTCTTT. As protein: CAISGSAKNTEAFF.

The chain links TRBV2 to TRBJ1-5, with D perhaps TRBD1 (6 bases). This CDR3 region has 15 residues. Germline-derived CDR1 and CDR2 are SNHLY and FYNNEI. V was cut by 7 bases and J by 7 bases, with 20 bases left in between. CDR3 protein: CASTNEGQGRQPQHF. DNA of the CDR3: TGTGCCAGCACCAATGAAGGGCAGGGGAGACAGCCCCAGCATTTT.

The chain joins TRBV6-5 to TRBJ1-2, with a possible D match to TRBD1 (6 bases). Trimming stripped 0 bases from V and 9 bases from J, with 11 bases between. The CDR3 covers 13 residues. The germline gives CDR1 MNHEY, CDR2 SVGAGI. As DNA, the CDR3 is TGTGCCAGCAGTTACTCATCCAGGGGTAGCTACACCTTC. Its protein product is CASSYSSRGSYTF.

This clone came up once. This chain connects TRBV6-1 to TRBJ1-6; D ambiguous. Germline CDR1 is MNHNS and CDR2 is SASEGT. Trimming took 4 bases from V and 5 from J, leaving 18 bases between them. CDR3 size: 17 residues. The chain's CDR3 is CASSGNLVGRDNSPLHF. DNA for the CDR3: TGTGCCAGCAGTGGGAATTTAGTAGGGCGGGATAATTCACCCCTCCACTTT.

This sequence joins TRBV5-1 and TRBJ2-3, with TRBD2 as a possible D gene (5 bases). Germline assignment: CDR1 SGHRS and CDR2 YFSETQ. The CDR3 has 14 residues. Trimming cost V 4 bases and J 5 bases, with 14 bases left between them. CDR3 in DNA: TGCGCCAGCAGCCTCGGAGAGGGTGTAGATACGCAGTATTTT. Translation: CASSLGEGVDTQYF.

This chain links TRBV7-3 with TRBJ2-3; 9 bases map to TRBD2. J was trimmed by 0 bases and V by 2 bases; bases with no gene match: 6. CDR3 length: 17 residues. Germline V lookup: CDR1 SGHTA, CDR2 FQGTGA. The CDR3: CASSLWGTSRSTDTQYF. The CDR3 DNA reads TGTGCCAGCAGCTTATGGGGGACTAGCAGAAGCACAGATACGCAGTATTTT.

The chain uses TRBV3-1 (or the pseudogene TRBV3-2) and TRBJ1-4; no reliable D call. Per germline, CDR1 LGHDT and CDR2 YNNKEL (reference sequence). The V and J ends lost 1 base and 5 bases respectively, with 8 bases between them. The CDR3 extends over 14 amino acids. The CDR3 DNA is TGTGCCAGCAGCCAAGGGGTGGAGAATGAAAAACTGTTTTTT. Its protein product is CASSQGVENEKLFF.

This chain connects TRBV12-3 or TRBV12-4 to TRBJ2-5; tentative D call: TRBD1 (6 bases). V was trimmed by 5 bases and J by 5 bases, leaving 12 bases between them. The CDR3 sequence is 13 residues long. Here the CDR3 reads CASSRGQVETQYF. The CDR3 DNA follows: TGTGCCAGCAGTAGGGGACAAGTTGAGACCCAGTACTTC.

This clone has only a few counts. This rearrangement joins TRBV6-6 to TRBJ2-3; D is perhaps TRBD1 (6 bases). This CDR3 has 16 amino acids. Per germline, CDR1 MNHNY and CDR2 SVGAGI (reference sequence). V was pared by 4 bases and J by 0 bases, with 14 bases between. In DNA, the CDR3 is TGTGCCAGCAGTTGGCAGGGGCCTCGGAGCACAGATACGCAGTATTTT. As protein: CASSWQGPRSTDTQYF.

The rearrangement links TRBV3-1 (or the pseudogene TRBV3-2) to TRBJ1-2, with 8 nucleotides matching TRBD1. This CDR3 comprises 17 residues. Germline V gene lookup returns CDR1 LGHDT and CDR2 YNNKEL (reference sequence). Germline trimming cut 5 bases from V and 7 bases from J; bases unmatched to any gene: 18. In DNA, the CDR3 is TGTGCCAGCAGCGGTCACAACACCGCCAGGGGGCGACTTGGCTACACCTTC. Translation: CASSGHNTARGRLGYTF.

The chain is built from TRBV3-1 (or the pseudogene TRBV3-2) and TRBJ1-2; D is possibly TRBD1 (5 bases). The CDR3 loop spans 13 amino acids. Trimming stripped 0 bases from V and 9 bases from J, with 11 bases between. Germline V gene sequence: CDR1 LGHDT, CDR2 YNNKEL (reference sequence). The CDR3 spells CASSQEVGASYTF. CDR3 coding DNA: TGTGCCAGCAGCCAAGAGGTAGGGGCGAGCTACACCTTC.

The chain carries TRBV9 and TRBJ1-3, with 7 bases that match TRBD1. Germline V CDR1 and CDR2: SGDLS, YYNGEE. V trimming: 0 bases; J trimming: 9 bases; junction bases outside the gene matches: 9. This CDR3 has 15 amino acids. The CDR3 protein is CASSVAGGMASTIYF. In DNA form, the CDR3 reads TGTGCCAGCAGCGTAGCAGGGGGAATGGCCTCCACCATATATTTT.

The chain employs TRBV5-5 and TRBJ2-7; D may be TRBD1 (6 bases). Between the trimmed V and J ends, which lost 0 bases and 0 bases, there was a span of 13 bases. The length of the CDR3 is 16 residues. Germline CDR1 is SGHKS and CDR2 is YYEKEE (reference sequence). CDR3 amino acids: CASSLAGHPFSYEQYF. The DNA for the CDR3 is TGTGCCAGCAGCTTGGCGGGACATCCCTTCTCCTACGAGCAGTACTTC.

The chain employs TRBV19 and TRBJ1-5; 7 bases map to TRBD1. The junction had 7 bases not matched to a gene; V was cut back by 5 bases and J by 0 bases. The CDR3 loop spans 16 amino acids. The germline gives CDR1 LNHDA, CDR2 SQIVND (reference sequence). The CDR3: CASSHRQGYSNQPQHF. CDR3 nucleotides: TGTGCCAGTAGTCACCGACAGGGTTATAGCAATCAGCCCCAGCATTTT.

This clone was detected only once. The gene calls are TRBV19 and TRBJ1-2, with 9 bases fitting TRBD1. Germline CDR1 and CDR2: LNHDA and SQIVND (reference sequence). Germline trimming cut 4 bases from V and 0 bases from J; bases unmatched to any gene: 0. The CDR3 length is 14 residues. CDR3 DNA: TGTGCCAGTAGTAACAGGGGGCCTAACTATGGCTACACCTTC. Translation: CASSNRGPNYGYTF.

V and J are TRBV30 and TRBJ1-3, with D uncertain. The length of the CDR3 is 14 residues. Germline V gives CDR1 GTSNPN, CDR2 SVGIG (reference sequence). With 5 bases removed from V and 3 bases from J, the gap between germline ends came to 14 bases. CDR3 bases: TGTGCCTGGGGTCCGGGAATCGTTGGAAACACCATATATTTT. Encoded protein: CAWGPGIVGNTIYF.

This chain links TRBV7-9 with TRBJ1-1, with TRBD1 matching over 7 bases. The CDR3 consists of 15 residues. The V segment lost 6 bases and the J segment 7 bases; nucleotides outside the gene matches: 14. Germline V CDR1 and CDR2: SEHNR, FQNEAQ (reference sequence). CDR3 loop: CASSPTGQVGSEAFF. The CDR3 DNA sequence: TGTGCCAGCAGTCCAACTGGACAGGTGGGAAGTGAAGCTTTCTTT. Full variable domain (rest looked up from reference TRBV7-9 and TRBJ1-1): DTGVSQNPRHKITKRGQNVTFRCDPISEHNRLYWYRQTLGQGPEFLTYFQNEAQLEKSRLLSDRFSAERPKGSFSTLEIQRTEQGDSAMYLCASSPTGQVGSEAFFGQGTRLTVV.

V is TRBV19 and J is TRBJ2-1; perhaps TRBD2 as D (7 bases). Germline V lookup: CDR1 LNHDA, CDR2 SQIVND (reference sequence). The V and J ends lost 7 bases and 8 bases respectively, with 21 bases between them. The CDR3 is made up of 15 amino acids. The CDR3 nucleotides read TGTGCCAGTATCACCCCCGGGGGGCGAATCGATGAGCAGTTCTTC. It yields the protein CASITPGGRIDEQFF.

The chain recombines TRBV2 with TRBJ2-3; TRBD1 matches 9 bases. Germline CDR1 SNHLY, CDR2 FYNNEI. The junction had 4 bases not matched to a gene; V was cut back by 5 bases and J by 1 base. The CDR3 sequence is 15 residues long. CDR3 nucleotide sequence: TGTGCCAGCAGTTGGGGACAGGGCGGCACAGATACGCAGTATTTT. Translated: CASSWGQGGTDTQYF.

This chain connects TRBV30 to TRBJ1-5, with 8 bases aligning to TRBD1. Germline assignment: CDR1 GTSNPN and CDR2 SVGIG (reference sequence). This CDR3 has 15 residues. The trim removed 1 base at V and 5 bases at J, leaving 7 bases unmatched. Here the CDR3 reads CAWSGTGMGYQPQHF. The CDR3 coding sequence is TGTGCCTGGAGTGGGACAGGGATGGGGTATCAGCCCCAGCATTTT. Full variable domain (rest looked up from reference TRBV30 and TRBJ1-5): SQTIHQWPATLVQPVGSPLSLECTVEGTSNPNLYWYRQAAGRGLQLLFYSVGIGQISSEVPQNLSASRPQDRQFILSSKKLLLSDSGFYLCAWSGTGMGYQPQHFGDGTRLSIL.

The CDR3 sequence: CASSRTLQSARWDTGELFF. The CDR3 DNA reads as TGTGCCAGCAGCAGAACCCTCCAGAGCGCGAGGTGGGACACCGGGGAGCTGTTTTTT. The chain is built from TRBV27 and TRBJ2-2; D remains unclear. This CDR3 is 19 amino acids long. Germline CDR1 reads MNHEY; CDR2 reads SMNVEV (reference sequence). Trimming removed 6 bases from V and 3 bases from J, with 26 bases in between.

The V gene is TRBV6-2 or TRBV6-3, the J gene TRBJ1-1, with 7 bases identical to TRBD1. Germline V gives CDR1 MNHEY, CDR2 SVGEGT. The CDR3 is made up of 16 amino acids. V was clipped by 4 bases and J by 1 base; unmatched bases: 9. The CDR3 region is CASSSPMGQPNTEAFF. In nucleotides, the CDR3 is TGTGCCAGCAGTTCCCCGATGGGACAGCCGAACACTGAAGCTTTCTTT.

The CDR3 DNA reads as TGTGCCAGCAGCTTAGGGGGTCCGGGAGGGGTAGCTTTCTTT. This translates into CASSLGGPGGVAFF. The chain links TRBV7-2 to TRBJ1-1; weak D call: TRBD1 (5 bases). V lost 1 base and J lost 10, with 16 bases in between. Germline V gene lookup returns CDR1 SGHTA and CDR2 FQGNSA. CDR3 length: 14 residues.

The gene calls are TRBV19 and TRBJ1-2; 9 bases line up with TRBD1. V shed 4 bases, J shed 6 bases, and the junction held 3 bases outside the gene matches. This CDR3 spans 13 amino acids. Germline V lookup: CDR1 LNHDA, CDR2 SQIVND (reference sequence). CDR3 in amino acids: CASSTYRGHGYTF. Here the CDR3 DNA reads TGTGCCAGTAGTACCTACAGGGGGCATGGCTACACCTTC. Based on the CDR3 plus reference TRBV19 and TRBJ1-2, the full variable domain is DGGITQSPKYLFRKEGQNVTLSCEQNLNHDAMYWYRQDPGQGLRLIYYSQIVNDFQKGDIAEGYSVSREKKESFPLTVTSAQKNPTAFYLCASSTYRGHGYTFGSGTRLTVV.

V gene TRBV19 combines with J gene TRBJ2-1, with TRBD2 matching 8 bases. The J segment lost 10 bases and the V segment lost 2 bases, leaving 7 bases of the junction unmatched. This CDR3 is 14 amino acids long. The germline V gene encodes CDR1 LNHDA and CDR2 SQIVND (reference sequence). CDR3 sequence reads: CASSISGGRLEQFF. The DNA for the CDR3 is TGTGCCAGTAGTATAAGCGGGGGCCGCCTGGAGCAGTTCTTC. Drawing the rest from reference TRBV19 and TRBJ2-1, the complete variable domain is DGGITQSPKYLFRKEGQNVTLSCEQNLNHDAMYWYRQDPGQGLRLIYYSQIVNDFQKGDIAEGYSVSREKKESFPLTVTSAQKNPTAFYLCASSISGGRLEQFFGPGTRLTVL.